One and the same sample provided the 20 T cell receptor beta chains below, sequenced in a study of blood T cells in healthy people across ages. A J-beta primer mix and a sample-barcoded 5' primer were used in a second PCR of roughly 6 to 11 cycles. TCRdb reanalysed the 5' RACE reads using MiXCR and keeps one entry per CDR3 protein. Of about 690,000 distinct CDR3 sequences in the sample, 40% to 45% were seen once. The sequencing input was blood. The receptors stem from a man older than 75 in good health.

This clonotype was found many times. The V gene is TRBV7-9, the J gene TRBJ2-7; D is possibly TRBD1 (6 bases). CDR3 length equals 12 residues. Germline assignment: CDR1 SEHNR and CDR2 FQNEAQ (reference sequence). V was pared by 4 bases and J by 4 bases, with 8 bases between. The CDR3 DNA follows: TGTGCCAGCAGCTCACAGGGATACGAGCAGTACTTC. This translates into CASSSQGYEQYF.

A few counts support this clonotype. V gene TRBV20-1 combines with J gene TRBJ2-3; TRBD2 aligns across 10 bases. CDR1 and CDR2 (germline): DFQATT, SNEGSKA (reference sequence). The V and J ends lost 4 bases and 1 base, in that order; junction bases with no gene match: 8. The CDR3 consists of 16 residues. This CDR3 is CSATSGGASGTDTQYF. The CDR3 coding sequence is TGCAGTGCTACTAGCGGGGGAGCCTCTGGCACAGATACGCAGTATTTT.

V usage is TRBV3-1 and J usage is TRBJ1-3; a possible D gene is TRBD1 (5 bases). Germline lookup yields CDR1 LGHDT and CDR2 YNNKEL (reference sequence). The CDR3 is 15 amino acids. Between the trimmed V and J ends, which lost 4 bases and 0 bases, there was a span of 10 bases. The CDR3 protein is CASSPGPFSGNTIYF. CDR3 nucleotide sequence: TGTGCCAGCAGCCCAGGGCCTTTCTCTGGAAACACCATATATTTT.

This clonotype was observed a few times. The chain is built from TRBV2 and TRBJ2-3, with TRBD1 identical over 9 bases. The V gene end was trimmed by 6 bases and the J gene end by 0 bases; junction bases not matched to a gene: 4. Per the germline V gene, CDR1 is SNHLY and CDR2 is FYNNEI. This CDR3 has 15 residues. This chain's CDR3 is CASSTGGPSTDTQYF. CDR3 bases: TGTGCCAGCAGCACAGGGGGCCCTAGCACAGATACGCAGTATTTT.

This clonotype was counted a few times. V and J are TRBV20-1 and TRBJ2-3; D possibly corresponds to TRBD1 (5 bases). Germline CDR1 and CDR2: DFQATT and SNEGSKA (reference sequence). Trimming took 3 bases from V and 6 from J, leaving 22 bases between them. CDR3 length: 16 residues. The CDR3 bases are TGCAGTGCTAGTGCCTCTAGACTGACAGCTTCGGATACGCAGTATTTT. Protein product: CSASASRLTASDTQYF.

The J gene is TRBJ2-5, the V gene TRBV6-5; TRBD1 matches at 7 bases. Germline V CDR1 and CDR2: MNHEY, SVGAGI. The trim removed 0 bases at V and 4 bases at J, leaving 5 bases unmatched. This CDR3 is 15 amino acids long. The CDR3 region is CASSYSTGSRETQYF. CDR3 bases: TGTGCCAGCAGTTACTCGACAGGGTCTCGAGAGACCCAGTACTTC.

The V and J genes are TRBV7-2 and TRBJ2-1; 7 bases agree with TRBD2. Germline loops: CDR1 SGHTA, CDR2 FQGNSA. This CDR3 has 14 amino acids. J lost 9 bases, V lost 2 bases, and 7 bases had no gene match. The CDR3 region is CASSLLAGVGEQFF. The DNA for the CDR3 is TGTGCCAGCAGCTTACTGGCGGGAGTAGGTGAGCAGTTCTTC. The full variable domain, in which reference TRBV7-2 and TRBJ2-1 provide the parts outside the CDR3, is GAGVSQSPSNKVTEKGKDVELRCDPISGHTALYWYRQSLGQGLEFLIYFQGNSAPDKSGLPSDRFSAERTGGSVSTLTIQRTQQEDSAVYLCASSLLAGVGEQFFGPGTRLTVL.

The genes are TRBV4-3 and TRBJ1-4; D unclear. Trimming took 2 bases from V and 0 from J, leaving 7 bases between them. The CDR3 runs 15 residues. CDR1 and CDR2 from the germline V gene are LGHNA and YSLEER. The CDR3 here is CASSQRAATNEKLFF. The CDR3 DNA follows: TGCGCCAGCAGCCAAAGGGCCGCAACTAATGAAAAACTGTTTTTT.

This clonotype was seen many times. The chain has TRBV5-1 and TRBJ1-6; a possible D gene is TRBD1 (6 bases). Trimming cost V 0 bases and J 7 bases, with 11 bases left between them. The CDR3 is 15 amino acids. The germline gives CDR1 SGHRS, CDR2 YFSETQ. The CDR3 DNA sequence: TGCGCCAGCAGCTTGGCTGTTCAGGGGAATTCACCCCTCCACTTT. Its translation: CASSLAVQGNSPLHF.

The chain employs TRBV7-9 and TRBJ2-5; TRBD2 matches 10 bases. Germline V lookup: CDR1 SEHNR, CDR2 FQNEAQ (reference sequence). The CDR3 covers 16 residues. J was trimmed by 11 bases and V by 0 bases; bases with no gene match: 12. DNA for the CDR3: TGTGCCAGCAGCTTAGCTGGCAGCGGGAGGGATAATGAGCAGTACTTC. This codes for CASSLAGSGRDNEQYF. Variable domain in full (rest from reference TRBV7-9 and TRBJ2-5): DTGVSQNPRHKITKRGQNVTFRCDPISEHNRLYWYRQTLGQGPEFLTYFQNEAQLEKSRLLSDRFSAERPKGSFSTLEIQRTEQGDSAMYLCASSLAGSGRDNEQYFGPGTRLLVL.

The genes are TRBV28 and TRBJ2-5; 7 bases line up with TRBD1. CDR3 size: 16 residues. Losses at the gene ends were 5 bases for V and 3 bases for J; bases not matched to a gene: 12. Germline assignment: CDR1 MDHEN and CDR2 SYDVKM. CDR3 residues: CASSLFVGQAEETQYF. DNA for the CDR3: TGTGCCAGCAGTCTCTTCGTCGGACAGGCGGAAGAGACCCAGTACTTC. Full variable domain (missing parts from reference TRBV28 and TRBJ2-5): DVKVTQSSRYLVKRTGEKVFLECVQDMDHENMFWYRQDPGLGLRLIYFSYDVKMKEKGDIPEGYSVSREKKERFSLILESASTNQTSMYLCASSLFVGQAEETQYFGPGTRLLVL.

The chain employs TRBV7-8 and TRBJ2-7, with 13 bases matching TRBD2. The V and J ends lost 4 bases and 2 bases, in that order; junction bases with no gene match: 8. The CDR3 is made up of 17 amino acids. Germline V gene sequence: CDR1 SGHVS, CDR2 FQNEAQ. CDR3 in DNA: TGTGCCAGCAGCTCCTCCGGGACTAGCGGGGTACCCTACGAGCAGTACTTC. Encoded protein: CASSSSGTSGVPYEQYF.

There are a few counts of this clonotype. The chain couples TRBV20-1 to TRBJ2-5; D tentatively reads TRBD1 or TRBD2 (5 bases each). The germline V gene encodes CDR1 DFQATT and CDR2 SNEGSKA (reference sequence). This CDR3 region has 16 residues. Trimming cost V 0 bases and J 4 bases, with 18 bases left between them. CDR3 in amino acids: CSARDYGQPGGETQYF. The CDR3 bases are TGCAGTGCTAGAGACTACGGGCAGCCTGGGGGAGAGACCCAGTACTTC.

About this clonotype itself: Germline and junction disagree at one end, which may indicate a read error. V gene TRBV4-3 combines with J gene TRBJ2-7, with TRBD2 identical over 9 bases. The germline gives CDR1 LGHNA, CDR2 YSLEER. The CDR3 spans 15 residues. The CDR3 spells CASNQGIAGVHEQYF. The CDR3 DNA sequence: TGCGCCAGCAACCAAGGGATAGCGGGAGTCCACGAGCAGTACTTC.

The rearrangement joins TRBV27 to TRBJ2-5; TRBD1 might be the D (6 bases). The J call may be wrong; the DNA end is better matched by TRBJ2-7. The CDR3 extends over 13 amino acids. Germline CDR1 is MNHEY and CDR2 is SMNVEV (reference sequence). CDR3 sequence reads: CASSATRGGEQYF. The CDR3, as DNA: TGTGCCAGCAGTGCCACGCGAGGGGGCGAGCAGTACTTC.

This sequence joins TRBV6-6 and TRBJ2-5, with 10 positions matching TRBD2. The length of the CDR3 is 13 residues. Germline lookup yields CDR1 MNHNY and CDR2 SVGAGI (reference sequence). J gave up 2 bases and V 10 bases, and 4 bases lay outside the gene matches. CDR3: CAIKAGGQETQYF. CDR3 nucleotides: TGTGCCATTAAAGCGGGGGGGCAAGAGACCCAGTACTTC.

In the case of this clonotype: At one of its ends the junction is not consistent with the germline gene, which may arise from a read error. This rearrangement joins TRBV29-1 to TRBJ2-7, with TRBD1 matching 8 bases. The germline V gene has CDR1 SQVTM and CDR2 ANQGSEA. The CDR3 runs 13 residues. CDR3 in DNA: TGCGGCGTGTTCACAGGGGGCTCCTACGAGCAGTACTTC. Its protein is CGVFTGGSYEQYF.

V is TRBV9 and J is TRBJ2-1, with 11 nucleotides matching TRBD1. The ends lost 1 base at V and 4 bases at J; junction bases unmatched: 16. This CDR3 has 20 residues. CDR1 and CDR2 from the germline V gene are SGDLS and YYNGEE. The CDR3 loop is CASSVSGTGGREEVYNEQFF. CDR3 bases: TGTGCCAGCAGCGTATCGGGGACAGGGGGACGGGAAGAGGTTTACAATGAGCAGTTCTTC.

In its sample, this clonotype was seen a few times. The chain combines TRBV20-1 with TRBJ2-7; TRBD2 matches 11 bases. Trimming at V came to 7 bases and at J to 2 bases, leaving 4 bases not matched to a gene. The V gene's germline CDR1 is DFQATT and CDR2 SNEGSKA (reference sequence). The CDR3 length is 13 residues. For the CDR3, the DNA is TGCAGTGACAGACTAGCGGGAACCTACGAGCAGTACTTC. It translates to CSDRLAGTYEQYF.

This chain joins TRBV30 and TRBJ1-1; no clear D. Germline V gives CDR1 GTSNPN, CDR2 SVGIG (reference sequence). The V end lost 5 bases, the J end lost 4 bases, and 8 bases lay between the germline ends. The CDR3 sequence is 11 residues long. CDR3: CAWLITTEAFF. CDR3 sequence (DNA): TGTGCCTGGCTTATAACCACTGAAGCTTTCTTT.